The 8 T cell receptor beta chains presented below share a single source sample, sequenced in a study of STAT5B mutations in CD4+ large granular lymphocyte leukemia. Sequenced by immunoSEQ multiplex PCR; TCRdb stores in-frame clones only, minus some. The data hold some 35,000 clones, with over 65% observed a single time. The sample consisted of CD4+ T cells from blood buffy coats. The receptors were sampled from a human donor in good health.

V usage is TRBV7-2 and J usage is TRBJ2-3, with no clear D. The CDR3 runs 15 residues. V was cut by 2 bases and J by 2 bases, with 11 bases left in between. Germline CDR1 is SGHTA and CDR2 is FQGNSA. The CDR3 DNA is TGTGCCAGCAGCTTAAACAGCCCTTTCACAGATACGCAGTATTTT. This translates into CASSLNSPFTDTQYF.

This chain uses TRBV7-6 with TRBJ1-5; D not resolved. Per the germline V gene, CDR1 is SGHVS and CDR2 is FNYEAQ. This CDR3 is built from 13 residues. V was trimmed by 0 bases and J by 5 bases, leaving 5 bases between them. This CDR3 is CASSLAGDQPQHF. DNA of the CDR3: TGTGCCAGCAGCTTAGCTGGGGATCAGCCCCAGCATTTT. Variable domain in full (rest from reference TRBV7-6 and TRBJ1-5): GAGVSQSPRYKVTKRGQDVALRCDPISGHVSLYWYRQALGQGPEFLTYFNYEAQQDKSGLPNDRFSAERPEGSISTLTIQRTEQRDSAMYRCASSLAGDQPQHFGDGTRLSIL.

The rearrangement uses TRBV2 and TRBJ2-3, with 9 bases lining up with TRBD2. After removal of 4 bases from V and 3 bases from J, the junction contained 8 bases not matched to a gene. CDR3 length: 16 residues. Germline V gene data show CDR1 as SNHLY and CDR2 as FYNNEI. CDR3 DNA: TGTGCCAGCAGTGGCTTGTGGAGCGGGGGGACAGATACGCAGTATTTT. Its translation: CASSGLWSGGTDTQYF.

The chain's CDR3 is CASSPMLSNEKLFF. The CDR3 nucleotides read TGTGCCAGCAGTCCTATGCTCTCAAATGAAAAACTGTTTTTT. V and J are TRBV6-6 and TRBJ1-4, with D uncertain. The CDR3 is made up of 14 amino acids. Germline assignment: CDR1 MNHNY and CDR2 SVGAGI (reference sequence). Trimming removed 5 bases at V and 5 bases at J, with 12 bases between.

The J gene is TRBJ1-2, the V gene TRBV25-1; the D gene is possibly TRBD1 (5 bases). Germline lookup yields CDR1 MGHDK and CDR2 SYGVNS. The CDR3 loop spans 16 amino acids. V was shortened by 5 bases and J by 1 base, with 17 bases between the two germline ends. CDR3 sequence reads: CASSRSGAGDNYGYTF. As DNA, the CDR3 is TGTGCCAGCAGTCGATCTGGGGCAGGCGATAACTATGGCTACACCTTC.

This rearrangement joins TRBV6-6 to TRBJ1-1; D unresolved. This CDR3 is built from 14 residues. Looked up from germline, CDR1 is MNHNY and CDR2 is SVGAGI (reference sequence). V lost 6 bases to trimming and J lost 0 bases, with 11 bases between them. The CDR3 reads CASRLRQLNTEAFF. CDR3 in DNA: TGTGCCAGCAGGCTGAGGCAGCTGAACACTGAAGCTTTCTTT.

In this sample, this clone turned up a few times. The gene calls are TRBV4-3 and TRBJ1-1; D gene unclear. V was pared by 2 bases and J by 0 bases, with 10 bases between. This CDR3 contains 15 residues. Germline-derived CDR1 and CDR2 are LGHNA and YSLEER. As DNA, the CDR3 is TGCGCCAGCAGCCAACAATCTGGATTGAACACTGAAGCTTTCTTT. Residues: CASSQQSGLNTEAFF.

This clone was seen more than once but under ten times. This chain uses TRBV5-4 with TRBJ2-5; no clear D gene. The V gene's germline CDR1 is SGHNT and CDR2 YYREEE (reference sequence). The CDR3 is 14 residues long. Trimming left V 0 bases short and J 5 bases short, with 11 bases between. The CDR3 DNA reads TGTGCCAGCAGCTTGGGTGGTAGAAGGGAGACCCAGTACTTC. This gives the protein CASSLGGRRETQYF. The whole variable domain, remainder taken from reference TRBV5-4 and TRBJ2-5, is ETGVTQSPTHLIKTRGQQVTLRCSSQSGHNTVSWYQQALGQGPQFIFQYYREEENGRGNFPPRFSGLQFPNYSSELNVNALELDDSALYLCASSLGGRRETQYFGPGTRLLVL.